This is a list of T cell receptor beta chains from one sample in a study of siplizumab effects on memory and regulatory T cells. Libraries were prepared by immunoSEQ multiplex PCR; TCRdb keeps only in-frame clonotypes and omits some of them. The table shows about 100,000 clones, with over 90% occurring only once. Material for sequencing was non-Treg CD4+ T cells sorted from blood. All receptors come from a human donor in good health. The CDR3 runs from the conserved cysteine through the conserved F or W. Each record gives: D gene, J gene, V gene, clone size, CDR3 protein, CDR3 DNA. A D gene is named only where the DNA matches it firmly. The size of a clone is reported for some rows only, either as once, few or many, or as a class for expanded clones.

D: TRBD2; J: TRBJ2-3; V: TRBV5-4; size: -; CDR3: CASSARLAGVEDTQYF; DNA: TGTGCCAGCAGCGCCCGACTAGCGGGAGTGGAAGATACGCAGTATTTT
D: TRBD2; J: TRBJ2-7; V: TRBV29-1; size: -; CDR3: CSVEGLAWGEQYF; DNA: TGCAGCGTTGAAGGACTAGCGTGGGGCGAGCAGTACTTC
D: -; J: TRBJ2-7; V: TRBV2; size: -; CDR3: CASRSGRVYEQYF; DNA: TGTGCCAGCAGGTCGGGACGGGTTTACGAGCAGTACTTC
D: -; J: TRBJ2-7; V: TRBV15; size: -; CDR3: CATSRVGLGSYEQYF; DNA: TGTGCCACCAGCAGAGTGGGGCTAGGTAGCTACGAGCAGTACTTC
D: TRBD2; J: TRBJ2-1; V: TRBV6-6; size: -; CDR3: CDSHKTSGKSNEQLF; DNA: TGTGACAGCCACAAGACTAGCGGGAAGAGTAATGAGCAGCTCTTC
D: -; J: TRBJ1-4; V: TRBV7-9; size: -; CDR3: CASSLVPTKGIPHEKLFF; DNA: TGTGCCAGCAGCTTAGTTCCCACAAAGGGGATACCTCATGAAAAACTGTTTTTT
D: -; J: TRBJ1-2; V: TRBV7-9; size: -; CDR3: CASSLPNNYGYTF; DNA: TGTGCCAGCAGCTTACCGAATAACTATGGCTACACCTTC
D: -; J: TRBJ1-2; V: TRBV5-6; size: -; CDR3: CASSGGTSDSYGYTF; DNA: TGTGCCAGCAGCGGGGGGACTTCGGACAGTTATGGCTACACCTTC
D: -; J: TRBJ1-2; V: TRBV19; size: -; CDR3: CASSTQGKANYGYTF; DNA: TGTGCCAGTAGTACCCAGGGGAAGGCTAACTATGGCTACACCTTC
D: TRBD1; J: TRBJ1-4; V: TRBV5-1; size: -; CDR3: CASSLGTGNEKLFF; DNA: TGCGCCAGCAGCCTCGGGACAGGGAATGAAAAACTGTTTTTT
D: -; J: TRBJ2-1; V: TRBV21-1; size: -; CDR3: CASSNTSGRSNEQFF; DNA: TGTGCCAGCAGCAATACTAGCGGGAGGAGCAATGAGCAGTTCTTC
D: -; J: TRBJ2-2; V: TRBV9; size: -; CDR3: CASSARQAVTGELFF; DNA: TGTGCCAGCAGCGCGAGACAGGCGGTCACCGGAGAGCTGTTTTTT
D: -; J: TRBJ2-4; V: TRBV19; size: -; CDR3: CASSISEAKNIQYF; DNA: TGTGCCAGTAGTATATCGGAGGCCAAAAACATTCAGTACTTC
D: TRBD2; J: TRBJ2-1; V: TRBV5-1; size: -; CDR3: CASSGIDSYNEQFF; DNA: TGCGCCAGTAGCGGGATCGACTCCTACAATGAGCAGTTCTTC
D: TRBD1; J: TRBJ1-1; V: TRBV25-1; size: -; CDR3: CASSGTSTGMGTEAFF; DNA: TGTGCCAGCAGTGGTACATCGACAGGGATGGGGACTGAAGCTTTCTTT
D: -; J: TRBJ2-3; V: TRBV18; size: once; CDR3: CASSPSGNTDTQYF; DNA: TGTGCCAGCTCACCTTCGGGTAACACAGATACGCAGTATTTT
D: -; J: TRBJ2-1; V: TRBV10-2; size: -; CDR3: CASRDSSLAGATYNEQFF; DNA: TGCGCCAGCCGGGACAGTTCCCTCGCGGGAGCCACCTACAATGAGCAGTTCTTC
D: TRBD1; J: TRBJ2-1; V: TRBV2; size: -; CDR3: CASSLPGQVEGEQFF; DNA: TGTGCCAGCAGCCTACCTGGACAGGTCGAGGGTGAGCAGTTCTTC
D: -; J: TRBJ2-2; V: TRBV18; size: -; CDR3: CASSPKTVNTGELFF; DNA: TGTGCCAGCTCACCTAAAACAGTGAACACCGGGGAGCTGTTTTTT
D: TRBD2; J: TRBJ2-2; V: TRBV12-5; size: -; CDR3: CASGLGLADPANTGELFF; DNA: TGTGCTAGTGGTTTGGGACTAGCGGATCCTGCGAACACCGGGGAGCTGTTTTTT
D: -; J: TRBJ1-3; V: TRBV9; size: once; CDR3: CASSPVGGDGVNTIYF; DNA: TGTGCCAGCAGCCCAGTTGGAGGGGACGGTGTAAACACCATATATTTT
D: -; J: TRBJ2-5; V: TRBV6-5; size: -; CDR3: CASSSGVQPGTQYF; DNA: TGTGCCAGCAGTTCTGGGGTGCAGCCGGGGACCCAGTACTTC
D: -; J: TRBJ1-2; V: TRBV5-5; size: -; CDR3: CASSLDTNYGYTF; DNA: TGTGCCAGCAGCTTGGACACGAACTATGGCTACACCTTC
D: TRBD2; J: TRBJ2-5; V: TRBV5-1; size: -; CDR3: CASSSGGLAGEETQYF; DNA: TGCGCCAGCAGCTCCGGGGGACTAGCGGGAGAAGAGACCCAGTACTTC
D: -; J: TRBJ2-2; V: TRBV2; size: -; CDR3: CASSERRTGELFF; DNA: TGTGCCAGCAGTGAACGAAGAACCGGGGAGCTGTTTTTT
D: -; J: TRBJ1-3; V: TRBV18; size: -; CDR3: CASSDGQSGNTIYF; DNA: TGTGCCAGCTCGGACGGACAAAGTGGAAACACCATATATTTT
D: -; J: TRBJ1-1; V: TRBV30; size: -; CDR3: CAWSVQGRGRTEAFF; DNA: TGTGCCTGGAGTGTACAGGGCAGGGGAAGGACTGAAGCTTTCTTT
D: -; J: TRBJ1-5; V: TRBV6-6; size: -; CDR3: CASSYLGAGNQPQHF; DNA: TGTGCCAGCAGTTACCTAGGGGCCGGCAATCAGCCCCAGCATTTT
D: -; J: TRBJ1-2; V: TRBV19; size: -; CDR3: CASSIGGSGYGYTF; DNA: TGTGCCAGTAGTATAGGAGGGAGTGGCTATGGCTACACCTTC
D: TRBD2; J: TRBJ2-5; V: TRBV29-1; size: -; CDR3: CSVDSLDGGWTQYF; DNA: TGCAGCGTTGATAGCCTAGACGGGGGGTGGACCCAGTACTTC
D: -; J: TRBJ1-5; V: TRBV6-5; size: -; CDR3: CASSYKGGDSNQPQHF; DNA: TGTGCCAGCAGTTATAAGGGGGGGGATAGCAATCAGCCCCAGCATTTT
D: -; J: TRBJ2-6; V: TRBV7-2; size: -; CDR3: CASAPGSSGANVLTF; DNA: TGTGCCAGCGCACCAGGTTCATCTGGGGCCAACGTCCTGACTTTC
D: TRBD1; J: TRBJ1-1; V: TRBV19; size: -; CDR3: CASSIRPGGAEAFF; DNA: TGTGCCAGTAGTATCAGGCCAGGGGGGGCCGAAGCTTTCTTT
D: TRBD1; J: TRBJ2-7; V: TRBV2; size: -; CDR3: CASSAPGQASSYEQYF; DNA: TGTGCCAGCAGCGCCCCCGGACAGGCGAGCTCCTACGAGCAGTACTTC
D: TRBD1; J: TRBJ2-6; V: TRBV5-4; size: -; CDR3: CASRRTGTGANVLTF; DNA: TGTGCCAGCAGACGGACAGGGACTGGGGCCAACGTCCTGACTTTC
D: -; J: TRBJ2-7; V: TRBV2; size: -; CDR3: CASSGDTLEQYF; DNA: TGTGCCAGCAGTGGGGACACACTAGAGCAGTACTTC
D: TRBD1; J: TRBJ2-2; V: TRBV5-1; size: -; CDR3: CASSKRTGALTGELFF; DNA: TGCGCCAGCAGCAAAAGAACAGGGGCCCTAACCGGGGAGCTGTTTTTT
D: -; J: TRBJ2-1; V: TRBV6-4; size: -; CDR3: CASSEGPYNEQFF; DNA: TGTGCCAGCAGTGAGGGGCCCTACAATGAGCAGTTCTTC
D: TRBD1; J: TRBJ1-3; V: TRBV11-2; size: -; CDR3: CASSPGTALKDTIYF; DNA: TGTGCCAGCAGCCCCGGGACAGCGCTCAAGGACACCATATATTTT
D: -; J: TRBJ1-1; V: TRBV15; size: -; CDR3: CATSRDVQTREAFF; DNA: TGTGCCACCAGCAGAGATGTCCAGACGCGTGAAGCTTTCTTT
D: -; J: TRBJ2-2; V: TRBV5-1; size: -; CDR3: CASSSTTGGTGELFF; DNA: TGCGCCAGCAGCTCAACTACCGGGGGCACCGGGGAGCTGTTTTTT
D: TRBD1; J: TRBJ1-1; V: TRBV30; size: -; CDR3: CAWSPGTEDTEAFF; DNA: TGTGCCTGGAGCCCCGGGACAGAAGACACTGAAGCTTTCTTT
D: -; J: TRBJ1-5; V: TRBV2; size: -; CDR3: CASSEAPSQPQHF; DNA: TGTGCCAGCAGCGAAGCGCCTAGTCAGCCCCAGCATTTT
D: -; J: TRBJ1-4; V: TRBV6-5; size: once; CDR3: CASSRNPTNEKLFF; DNA: TGTGCCAGCAGTCGAAATCCAACTAATGAAAAACTGTTTTTT
D: -; J: TRBJ2-1; V: TRBV27; size: -; CDR3: CASSLGETYNEQFF; DNA: TGTGCCAGCAGTTTAGGCGAGACCTACAATGAGCAGTTCTTC
D: -; J: TRBJ1-6; V: TRBV5-4; size: -; CDR3: CASSSGQLRVGPKNNSPLHF; DNA: TGTGCCAGCAGCTCCGGGCAACTCCGCGTGGGACCCAAAAATAATTCACCCCTCCACTTT
D: -; J: TRBJ1-1; V: TRBV28; size: -; CDR3: CASSLRGGNTEAFF; DNA: TGTGCCAGCAGTTTGAGAGGGGGGAACACTGAAGCTTTCTTT
D: TRBD1; J: TRBJ2-2; V: TRBV6-6; size: once; CDR3: CASTNGRGRPGELFF; DNA: TGTGCCAGCACCAATGGCAGGGGGCGCCCCGGGGAGCTGTTTTTT
D: -; J: TRBJ2-5; V: TRBV5-4; size: -; CDR3: CASSVHTTKETQYF; DNA: TGTGCCAGCAGCGTTCACACGACCAAAGAGACCCAGTACTTC
D: -; J: TRBJ2-1; V: TRBV5-4; size: -; CDR3: CASSLGMDRNNEQFF; DNA: TGTGCCAGCAGCTTGGGGATGGACAGAAACAATGAGCAGTTCTTC
D: -; J: TRBJ2-3; V: TRBV18; size: -; CDR3: CASSPGRYALIDTQYF; DNA: TGTGCCAGCTCACCAGGGAGGTACGCACTTATAGATACGCAGTATTTT
D: TRBD2; J: TRBJ2-3; V: TRBV6-6; size: -; CDR3: CASRDLAGGTDTQYF; DNA: TGTGCCAGCAGAGACCTAGCGGGGGGCACAGATACGCAGTATTTT
D: TRBD1; J: TRBJ1-2; V: TRBV6-5; size: -; CDR3: CASSYSDRPYGYTF; DNA: TGTGCCAGCAGTTACTCGGACAGGCCTTATGGCTACACCTTC
D: -; J: TRBJ1-2; V: TRBV6-6; size: -; CDR3: CASSREPNYGYTF; DNA: TGTGCCAGCAGTCGCGAGCCAAACTATGGCTACACCTTC
D: -; J: TRBJ1-2; V: TRBV6-4; size: -; CDR3: CASSNTGRGGYTF; DNA: TGTGCCAGCAGTAATACCGGGCGGGGAGGCTACACCTTC
D: -; J: TRBJ1-3; V: TRBV6-5; size: -; CDR3: CASRYRWSSGNTIYF; DNA: TGTGCCAGCAGGTATCGATGGAGCTCTGGAAACACCATATATTTT
D: TRBD2; J: TRBJ2-3; V: TRBV28; size: -; CDR3: CASSGSGRDTQYF; DNA: TGTGCCAGCAGTGGTAGCGGGAGGGATACGCAGTATTTT